This T cell receptor beta chain was captured by sequencing in a study of blood T cell repertoires in COVID-19. Study-level background: Collection of acute and convalescent COVID-19 samples took place in the United States, Italy and Spain.

In terms of age and location, participants ranged from about 18 to 100 years and lived in fewer than 30 US areas. Donors were grouped by their self-reported clinical history. Original processing methods: Using reference gene primer amplification, nucleated cell counts were estimated. Profiled with immunoSEQ multiplex PCR; TCRdb holds only in-frame clones, not every one. The DNA gave D and trimming, while V, J and clone size come from that table. The sample has just over 250,000 clones, around 80% seen once. The CDR3 runs to 13 residues. V lost 8 bases to trimming and J lost 8 bases; unmatched junction nucleotides: 8. Per germline, CDR1 SEHNR and CDR2 FQNEAQ (reference sequence).

The V and J genes are TRBV7-9 and TRBJ2-1; 8 nucleotides align to TRBD2. The clonotype originates from a man aged 25 to 40 with acute COVID-19. The sequenced sample was PBMCs or T cells enriched from blood (not recorded which). The CDR3 coding sequence is TGTGCCAGCCGGACTAGCCGTCTCGATGAGCAGTTCTTC. Protein: CASRTSRLDEQFF.